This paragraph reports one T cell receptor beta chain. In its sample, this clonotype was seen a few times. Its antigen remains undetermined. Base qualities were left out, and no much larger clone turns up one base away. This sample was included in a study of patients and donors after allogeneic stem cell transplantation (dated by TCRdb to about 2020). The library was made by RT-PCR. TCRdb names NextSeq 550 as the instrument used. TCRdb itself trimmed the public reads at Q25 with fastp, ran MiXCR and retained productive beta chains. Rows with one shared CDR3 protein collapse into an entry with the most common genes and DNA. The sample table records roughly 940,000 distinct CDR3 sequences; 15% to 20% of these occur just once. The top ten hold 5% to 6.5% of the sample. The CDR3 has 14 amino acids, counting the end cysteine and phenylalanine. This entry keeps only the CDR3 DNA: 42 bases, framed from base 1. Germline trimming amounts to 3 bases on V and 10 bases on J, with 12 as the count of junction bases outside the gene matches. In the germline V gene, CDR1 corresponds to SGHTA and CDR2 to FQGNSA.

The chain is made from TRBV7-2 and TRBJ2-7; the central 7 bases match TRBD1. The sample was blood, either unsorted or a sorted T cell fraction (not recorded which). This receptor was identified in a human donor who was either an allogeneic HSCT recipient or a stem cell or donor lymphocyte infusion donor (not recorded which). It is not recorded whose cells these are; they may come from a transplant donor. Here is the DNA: TGTGCCAGCAGCTTGACAGGGAAAAGTGGCACCCAGTACTTC. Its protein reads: CASSLTGKSGTQYF.